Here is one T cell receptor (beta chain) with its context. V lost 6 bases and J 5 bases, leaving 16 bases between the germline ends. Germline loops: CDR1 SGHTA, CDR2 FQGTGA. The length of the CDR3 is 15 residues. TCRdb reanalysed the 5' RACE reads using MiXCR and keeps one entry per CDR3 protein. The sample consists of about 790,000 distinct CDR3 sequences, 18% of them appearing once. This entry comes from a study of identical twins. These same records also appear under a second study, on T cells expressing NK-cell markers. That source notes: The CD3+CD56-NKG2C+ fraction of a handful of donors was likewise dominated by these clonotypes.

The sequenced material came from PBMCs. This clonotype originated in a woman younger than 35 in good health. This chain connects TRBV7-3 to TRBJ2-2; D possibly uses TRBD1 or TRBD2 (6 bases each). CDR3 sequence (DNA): TGTGCCAGCAGACCACCGGGGGCGAGGACCGGGGAGCTGTTTTTT. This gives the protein CASRPPGARTGELFF.